A single sample gave rise to the 26 T cell receptor beta chains below, sequenced in a study of blood T cell repertoires in COVID-19. Using immunoSEQ multiplex PCR, the repertoire was profiled, and TCRdb retains in-frame clones only, with some absent. The sample has under 150,000 clones; about 87% are singletons. Input material: peripheral blood. These receptors all stem from a woman aged 50 to 60 with acute or convalescent COVID-19.

The chain recombines TRBV7-2 with TRBJ2-4; D possibly corresponds to TRBD1 (6 bases). This CDR3 spans 15 amino acids. The V end lost 1 base, the J end lost 1 base, and 8 bases lay between the germline ends. Germline V gene sequence: CDR1 SGHTA, CDR2 FQGNSA. CDR3 region: CASSLVGAAKNIQYF. In DNA, the CDR3 is TGTGCCAGCAGCTTAGTGGGGGCGGCCAAAAACATTCAGTACTTC.

The V call is TRBV15, the J call TRBJ2-7; 7 bases are a match to TRBD2. The CDR3 consists of 16 residues. Germline lookup yields CDR1 LNHNV and CDR2 YYDKDF (reference sequence). After removal of 2 bases from V and 3 bases from J, the junction contained 10 bases not matched to a gene. CDR3 loop: CATSRWGGQINYEQYF. The CDR3 nucleotides are TGTGCCACCAGCAGATGGGGAGGGCAGATTAACTACGAGCAGTACTTC.

In its sample, this clone was seen a few times. The chain carries TRBV15 and TRBJ1-4; D is perhaps TRBD1 (5 bases). The CDR3 contains 14 residues. V shed 6 bases and J shed 7 bases, with 15 bases lying between them. CDR1 LNHNV and CDR2 YYDKDF come from the germline V gene (reference sequence). The CDR3 region is CATSPTAWGEKLFF. The CDR3 nucleotides are TGTGCCACCAGTCCGACAGCTTGGGGTGAAAAACTGTTTTTT. The full variable domain, with the rest looked up from reference TRBV15 and TRBJ1-4, is DAMVIQNPRYQVTQFGKPVTLSCSQTLNHNVMYWYQQKSSQAPKLLFHYYDKDFNNEADTPDNFQSRRPNTSFCFLDIRSPGLGDTAMYLCATSPTAWGEKLFFGSGTQLSVL.

The gene calls are TRBV7-9 and TRBJ2-1, with D possibly being TRBD1 (5 bases). Germline V lookup: CDR1 SEHNR, CDR2 FQNEAQ (reference sequence). CDR3 length equals 18 residues. The germline V and J ends were trimmed by 1 base and 5 bases, with 21 bases remaining between them. In DNA, the CDR3 is TGTGCCAGCAGCTTAGGGTTTCGTCAGGGCGCCCCCCACAATGAGCAGTTCTTC. Encoded protein: CASSLGFRQGAPHNEQFF.

The J gene is TRBJ2-7, the V gene TRBV12-5; 7 bases are a match to TRBD1. CDR1 and CDR2 from the germline V gene are LGHNT and FRNRAP. The CDR3 has 14 amino acids. The CDR3 is CAPDGGQPSYEQYF. The CDR3 DNA sequence: TGTGCGCCTGATGGGGGACAGCCCTCCTACGAGCAGTACTTC.

The CDR3 coding sequence is TGTGCCATCAGTGAGTCTCATAGACAGGCCCACACCTTC. Its protein product is CAISESHRQAHTF. This chain links TRBV10-3 with TRBJ1-2, with D possibly TRBD1 on 6 matching bases. The CDR3 runs 13 residues. Germline CDR1 ENHRY, CDR2 SYGVKD. The ends were cut back, 0 bases at V and 12 bases at J, with 14 bases in the middle.

This sequence joins TRBV9 and TRBJ2-1; 12 bases are a match to TRBD2. The CDR3 sequence is 16 residues long. From germline, CDR1 is SGDLS and CDR2 YYNGEE. Trimming cost V 0 bases and J 5 bases; bases outside gene matches: 3. CDR3 nucleotide sequence: TGTGCCAGCAGCGTAGCAGGACTAGCGGGAAACAATGAGCAGTTCTTC. Residues: CASSVAGLAGNNEQFF.

This chain joins TRBV30 and TRBJ1-3, with 7 bases lining up with TRBD1. CDR3 length: 15 residues. V shed 4 bases and J 0 bases; nucleotides not matched to a gene: 6. The germline V gene encodes CDR1 GTSNPN and CDR2 SVGIG (reference sequence). CDR3 in amino acids: CAWNPGQISGNTIYF. In DNA form, the CDR3 reads TGTGCCTGGAACCCGGGACAGATCTCTGGAAACACCATATATTTT.

This sequence joins TRBV12-3 or TRBV12-4 and TRBJ1-1; tentatively, D is TRBD1 (5 bases). The germline V and J ends were trimmed by 5 bases and 4 bases, with 11 bases remaining between them. This CDR3 contains 13 residues. For the CDR3, the DNA is TGTGCCAGCAGTCCCGCGGGGACCACTGAAGCTTTCTTT. The encoded protein is CASSPAGTTEAFF.

CDR3 sequence: CASSLDRPTAGEKLFF. In nucleotides, the CDR3 is TGTGCCAGCAGCTTAGACCGACCTACGGCGGGTGAAAAACTGTTTTTT. V and J are TRBV7-2 and TRBJ1-4, with D uncertain. Trimming shortened V by 1 base and J by 7 bases, and 16 bases separated the two germline ends. The CDR3 contains 16 residues. Germline V gives CDR1 SGHTA, CDR2 FQGNSA.

The count of this clone is one. The chain's CDR3 is CASSSTSSGNTIYF. As DNA, the CDR3 is TGTGCCAGCAGCTCTACGAGTTCTGGAAACACCATATATTTT. V usage is TRBV7-9 and J usage is TRBJ1-3, with D unclear. V was cut by 4 bases and J by 1 base, with 8 bases left in between. The CDR3 has 14 amino acids. Germline-derived CDR1 and CDR2 are SEHNR and FQNEAQ (reference sequence).

This chain links TRBV24-1 with TRBJ1-2; D unresolved. In germline, CDR1 is KGHDR, CDR2 SFDVKD. The CDR3 loop spans 17 amino acids. The V end lost 2 bases, the J end lost 2 bases, and 17 bases lay between the germline ends. CDR3 amino acids: CATSDSSTGIQNYGYTF. CDR3 nucleotides: TGTGCCACCAGTGATTCTAGTACTGGCATCCAAAACTATGGCTACACCTTC.

The V call is TRBV3-1 (or the pseudogene TRBV3-2), the J call TRBJ2-1; 10 bases are shared with TRBD1. The CDR3 is 18 amino acids. Looked up from germline, CDR1 is LGHDT and CDR2 is YNNKEL (reference sequence). Germline trimming cut 1 base from V and 0 bases from J; bases unmatched to any gene: 6. This CDR3 reads CASSQARGQGSSYNEQFF. CDR3 nucleotides: TGTGCCAGCAGCCAAGCTAGGGGACAGGGGAGCTCCTACAATGAGCAGTTCTTC.

The chain links TRBV28 to TRBJ2-7; perhaps TRBD2 as D (8 bases). There are 14 residues in the CDR3. CDR1 MDHEN and CDR2 SYDVKM come from the germline V gene. V was pared by 6 bases and J by 3 bases, with 15 bases between. The CDR3, as DNA: TGTGCCAGCAGCCAGCGGGGGACAGACTACGAGCAGTACTTC. This encodes CASSQRGTDYEQYF.

V and J are TRBV7-3 and TRBJ1-1, with TRBD1 identical over 8 bases. The germline V gene encodes CDR1 SGHTA and CDR2 FQGTGA. The CDR3 is 13 amino acids. Germline trimming cut 3 bases from V and 5 bases from J; bases unmatched to any gene: 2. CDR3 coding DNA: TGTGCCAGCAGCTTCAGGGGGCAAACTGAAGCTTTCTTT. Protein product: CASSFRGQTEAFF.

The rearrangement joins TRBV24-1 to TRBJ2-5, with TRBD2 matching over 8 bases. There are 15 residues in the CDR3. Unmatched junction bases numbered 4, after V lost 4 bases and J lost 1 base. Germline-derived CDR1 and CDR2 are KGHDR and SFDVKD. CDR3: CATSDFGTSQETQYF. CDR3 coding DNA: TGTGCCACCAGTGACTTCGGGACTAGCCAAGAGACCCAGTACTTC.

This sequence joins TRBV9 and TRBJ1-2; D unresolved. From germline, CDR1 is SGDLS and CDR2 YYNGEE. The CDR3 length is 15 residues. The germline V and J ends were trimmed by 1 base and 8 bases, with 18 bases remaining between them. The CDR3 spells CASSVSFQAPRGYTF. CDR3 in DNA: TGTGCCAGCAGCGTAAGTTTTCAAGCGCCTAGGGGCTACACCTTC.

The chain uses TRBV19 and TRBJ1-5; D ambiguous. Per the germline V gene, CDR1 is LNHDA and CDR2 is SQIVND (reference sequence). This CDR3 is built from 15 residues. V lost 5 bases, J lost 7 bases, and 18 bases lay in between. CDR3 coding DNA: TGTGCCAGTAGTCCGCGGGTCACCCCGGGGCAGCCCCAGCATTTT. Protein sequence: CASSPRVTPGQPQHF. Full variable domain (rest looked up from reference TRBV19 and TRBJ1-5): DGGITQSPKYLFRKEGQNVTLSCEQNLNHDAMYWYRQDPGQGLRLIYYSQIVNDFQKGDIAEGYSVSREKKESFPLTVTSAQKNPTAFYLCASSPRVTPGQPQHFGDGTRLSIL.

This clone turned up a few times. V usage is TRBV15 and J usage is TRBJ2-5; D is possibly TRBD1 (5 bases). CDR3 size: 13 residues. Between the trimmed V and J ends, which lost 8 bases and 1 base, there was a span of 11 bases. CDR1 LNHNV and CDR2 YYDKDF come from the germline V gene (reference sequence). The CDR3 loop is CATRWGGQETQYF. The CDR3 DNA is TGTGCCACCCGGTGGGGCGGCCAAGAGACCCAGTACTTC.

The V and J genes are TRBV29-1 and TRBJ1-2; D may be TRBD1 (5 bases). Germline V lookup: CDR1 SQVTM, CDR2 ANQGSEA. This CDR3 is 13 amino acids long. Trimming pared 7 bases from V and 1 base from J, leaving 13 bases between. DNA for the CDR3: TGCAGCGCTTCGGGACTGAATAACTATGGCTACACCTTC. It codes for CSASGLNNYGYTF.

The gene calls are TRBV3-1 (or the pseudogene TRBV3-2) and TRBJ2-6, with 9 bases fitting TRBD1. The CDR3 totals 19 residues. The trim removed 5 bases at V and 0 bases at J, leaving 11 bases unmatched. Germline CDR1 LGHDT, CDR2 YNNKEL (reference sequence). DNA for the CDR3: TGTGCCAGCAGCTCACGTCGGGGGACAGGGAGCTCTGGGGCCAACGTCCTGACTTTC. Encoded protein: CASSSRRGTGSSGANVLTF.

The table lists this clone with a few counts. The rearrangement links TRBV3-1 (or the pseudogene TRBV3-2) to TRBJ1-5; TRBD1 aligns across 8 bases. Germline V gene sequence: CDR1 LGHDT, CDR2 YNNKEL (reference sequence). The CDR3 covers 15 residues. V was pared by 1 base and J by 1 base, with 0 bases of the junction left unmatched. The CDR3 nucleotides read TGTGCCAGCAGCCAAGGGACAGGGAGCAATCAGCCCCAGCATTTT. Translated, it gives CASSQGTGSNQPQHF.

The chain carries TRBV6-5 and TRBJ1-4, with 11 bases that match TRBD1. The ends lost 6 bases at V and 7 bases at J; junction bases unmatched: 4. The CDR3 is made up of 14 amino acids. Germline CDR1 and CDR2: MNHEY and SVGAGI. CDR3 in amino acids: CASRRTGGSEKLFF. Written as DNA, the CDR3 is TGTGCCAGCAGGAGGACAGGGGGCAGTGAAAAACTGTTTTTT.

A single count supports this clone. The V gene is TRBV5-1, the J gene TRBJ2-1; D possibly corresponds to TRBD2 (7 bases). Trimming removed 0 bases at V and 13 bases at J, with 17 bases between. The germline V gene has CDR1 SGHRS and CDR2 YFSETQ. There are 14 residues in the CDR3. CDR3 region: CASSLVPWGGRQFF. In nucleotides, the CDR3 is TGCGCCAGCAGCTTGGTCCCCTGGGGGGGCCGACAGTTCTTC.

The V and J genes are TRBV11-2 and TRBJ1-3; D uncertain. This CDR3 has 15 amino acids. CDR1 SGHAT and CDR2 FQNNGV come from the germline V gene. V shed 5 bases and J shed 0 bases, with 11 bases lying between them. The CDR3 here is CASSLTPNSGNTIYF. The CDR3 region has the DNA TGTGCCAGCAGCCTGACACCCAACTCTGGAAACACCATATATTTT.

The chain carries TRBV11-2 and TRBJ2-7, with TRBD2 matching 9 bases. This CDR3 has 15 amino acids. The germline V gene encodes CDR1 SGHAT and CDR2 FQNNGV. The ends lost 1 base at V and 3 bases at J; junction bases unmatched: 4. The DNA of the CDR3 is TGTGCCAGCAGCTTAGTTCTAGCGGGGAACTACGAGCAGTACTTC. It specifies CASSLVLAGNYEQYF.